The 23 T cell receptor beta chains reported below all come from one sample, sequenced in a study of PD-1 blockade in classical Hodgkin lymphoma. Every patient relapsed after autologous stem cell transplantation, and brentuximab vedotin exposure varied. TCRdb's table, derived via immunoSEQ multiplex PCR, lists solely in-frame clones and lacks some. The sample has roughly 60,000 clones, around 90% seen once. The sample consisted of peripheral blood mononuclear cells (PBMCs), taken before the second cycle of nivolumab. These receptors originate from a human donor with classical Hodgkin lymphoma.

This chain uses TRBV7-9 with TRBJ1-2; D might be TRBD1 (5 bases). Germline V gene lookup returns CDR1 SEHNR and CDR2 FQNEAQ (reference sequence). V shed 1 base and J shed 5 bases, with 14 bases lying between them. This CDR3 region has 15 residues. CDR3 coding DNA: TGTGCCAGCAGCTTAGGAGGGGCGACAGCGTATGGCTACACCTTC. Its protein product is CASSLGGATAYGYTF.

The gene calls are TRBV2 and TRBJ1-2; a weak D match, TRBD1 (5 bases). The ends were cut back, 8 bases at V and 2 bases at J, with 12 bases in the middle. Germline CDR1 SNHLY, CDR2 FYNNEI. The CDR3 is made up of 13 amino acids. The DNA of the CDR3 is TGTGCCAGCCGGGGGGAAGTAAACTATGGCTACACCTTC. Protein product: CASRGEVNYGYTF.

The rearrangement uses TRBV5-1 and TRBJ2-3; TRBD2 matches 7 bases. Per germline, CDR1 SGHRS and CDR2 YFSETQ. This CDR3 is built from 14 residues. The J segment lost 6 bases and the V segment lost 1 base, leaving 5 bases of the junction unmatched. Here the CDR3 DNA reads TGCGCCAGCAGCTTGAGCGGGACCGGGGATACGCAGTATTTT. The encoded protein is CASSLSGTGDTQYF.

The J gene is TRBJ1-1, the V gene TRBV7-6, with a possible D match to TRBD1 (6 bases). Trimming pared 5 bases from V and 4 bases from J, leaving 17 bases between. This CDR3 has 15 amino acids. The germline V gene encodes CDR1 SGHVS and CDR2 FNYEAQ. CDR3 coding DNA: TGTGCCAGCAGCGTTAACAGGGACGAGGTCACTGAAGCTTTCTTT. Translating it yields CASSVNRDEVTEAFF.

The DNA for the CDR3 is TGCGCCAGCAGCTCGTCCGGGACCTCCACGCGGGCTTTCTTT. Protein product: CASSSSGTSTRAFF. V and J are TRBV5-1 and TRBJ1-1, with D possibly TRBD1 on 5 matching bases. This CDR3 region has 14 residues. Per the germline V gene, CDR1 is SGHRS and CDR2 is YFSETQ. Trimming took off 3 bases at V and 11 bases at J, with 20 bases between the two ends.

This chain uses TRBV5-1 with TRBJ1-1; a weak D match, TRBD1 (6 bases). V gave up 4 bases and J gave up 7 bases, with 20 bases separating them. CDR1 and CDR2 from the germline V gene are SGHRS and YFSETQ. CDR3 length equals 15 residues. CDR3 DNA sequence: TGCGCCAGCAGCCTACTCACAGGGTTGGGTAGTGAAGCTTTCTTT. Amino acid sequence: CASSLLTGLGSEAFF.

The rearrangement links TRBV5-1 to TRBJ1-2, with a possible D match to TRBD1 (6 bases). The V end lost 0 bases, the J end lost 2 bases, and 8 bases lay between the germline ends. This CDR3 contains 14 residues. Germline V CDR1 and CDR2: SGHRS, YFSETQ. The CDR3 loop reads CASSLEGQNYGYTF. The CDR3 coding sequence is TGCGCCAGCAGCTTGGAAGGACAGAACTATGGCTACACCTTC.

This clone has only a few counts. The genes are TRBV13 and TRBJ2-5; D is ambiguous. V lost 3 bases and J 3 bases, leaving 2 bases between the germline ends. Per germline, CDR1 PRHDT and CDR2 FYEKMQ (reference sequence). The CDR3 has 11 amino acids. The CDR3 spells CASSFKETQYF. CDR3 nucleotides: TGTGCCAGCAGCTTCAAAGAGACCCAGTACTTC.

V is TRBV7-8 and J is TRBJ2-7; D not certain. The CDR3 sequence is 13 residues long. Germline V lookup: CDR1 SGHVS, CDR2 FQNEAQ. V was shortened by 3 bases and J by 1 base, with 7 bases between the two germline ends. DNA for the CDR3: TGTGCCAGCAGCTTTGCCAGTTCCTACGAGCAGTACTTC. Protein sequence: CASSFASSYEQYF.

V usage is TRBV6-1 and J usage is TRBJ1-5, with D unclear. The CDR3 covers 15 residues. Trimming cost V 2 bases and J 0 bases, with 8 bases left between them. Germline V gene lookup returns CDR1 MNHNS and CDR2 SASEGT. CDR3 nucleotides: TGTGCCAGCAGTGAAAAGGTGGATAGCAATCAGCCCCAGCATTTT. Amino acids: CASSEKVDSNQPQHF.

The rearrangement links TRBV5-1 to TRBJ2-2; TRBD1 might be the D (5 bases). Germline V gene data show CDR1 as SGHRS and CDR2 as YFSETQ. The CDR3 consists of 15 residues. V shed 0 bases and J shed 6 bases, with 12 bases lying between them. CDR3 bases: TGCGCCAGCAGCTTGGGACAGACCTTGTCCGGGGAGCTGTTTTTT. As protein: CASSLGQTLSGELFF.

The CDR3 region is CASSQVAGGEGMNTEAFF. In DNA form, the CDR3 reads TGCGCCAGCAGCCAAGTGGCAGGGGGCGAAGGCATGAACACTGAAGCTTTCTTT. V is TRBV4-1 and J is TRBJ1-1, with TRBD1 matching 8 bases. The CDR3 loop spans 18 amino acids. Looked up from germline, CDR1 is MGHRA and CDR2 is YSYEKL. With V trimmed by 1 base and J by 0 bases, 10 bases remained unmatched.

This rearrangement joins TRBV6-5 to TRBJ2-2; the match to TRBD2 covers 7 bases. The ends lost 5 bases at V and 0 bases at J; junction bases unmatched: 3. CDR1 is MNHEY, CDR2 SVGAGI, per germline. This CDR3 contains 15 residues. CDR3 DNA: TGTGCCAGCAGTCGCGGGAGTTCGAACACCGGGGAGCTGTTTTTT. It yields the protein CASSRGSSNTGELFF.

The genes are TRBV5-1 and TRBJ2-2; 7 bases are shared with TRBD1. Losses at the gene ends were 7 bases for V and 0 bases for J; bases not matched to a gene: 9. This CDR3 has 16 amino acids. Germline CDR1 reads SGHRS; CDR2 reads YFSETQ. CDR3 loop: CASGGKGAANTGELFF. The CDR3 region has the DNA TGCGCCAGCGGTGGAAAGGGGGCAGCGAACACCGGGGAGCTGTTTTTT.

The genes are TRBV6-4 and TRBJ2-3, with D possibly matching TRBD2 (6 bases). V lost 5 bases, J lost 0 bases, and 9 bases lay in between. The CDR3 length is 14 residues. Germline V gives CDR1 MRHNA, CDR2 SNTAGT. CDR3 nucleotides: TGTGCCAGCAGTCCGCGGGGAAGCACAGATACGCAGTATTTT. Translating gives CASSPRGSTDTQYF.

V usage is TRBV7-9 and J usage is TRBJ1-1, with TRBD1 as a possible D gene (6 bases). From germline, CDR1 is SEHNR and CDR2 FQNEAQ (reference sequence). The ends were cut back, 1 base at V and 4 bases at J, with 10 bases in the middle. The CDR3 contains 14 residues. CDR3 nucleotides: TGTGCCAGCAGCTTAGAACAGGGTGGCACTGAAGCTTTCTTT. This gives the protein CASSLEQGGTEAFF.

The chain is built from TRBV5-1 and TRBJ2-2, with no clear D. The CDR3 contains 12 residues. CDR1 is SGHRS and CDR2 is YFSETQ in the germline V gene. The V end was cut by 2 bases, the J end by 5 bases, with 4 bases between. In DNA, the CDR3 is TGCGCCAGCAGCTTCGGGACCGGGGAGCTGTTTTTT. This encodes CASSFGTGELFF.

The chain combines TRBV5-6 with TRBJ2-7; TRBD1 or TRBD2 may be the D gene (5 bases each). Trimming left V 2 bases short and J 2 bases short, with 14 bases between. From germline, CDR1 is SGHDT and CDR2 YYEEEE. The CDR3 spans 15 residues. The CDR3 here is CASSFGTGAAYEQYF. In DNA form, the CDR3 reads TGTGCCAGCAGCTTCGGGACCGGCGCAGCCTACGAGCAGTACTTC.

CDR3 in amino acids: CASSVGTHHNSPLHF. For the CDR3, the DNA is TGTGCCAGCAGCGTGGGGACCCACCATAATTCACCCCTCCACTTT. The chain joins TRBV6-5 to TRBJ1-6; possibly TRBD1 for D (5 bases). The CDR3 length is 15 residues. From germline, CDR1 is MNHEY and CDR2 SVGAGI. The V gene lost 6 bases and the J gene lost 5 bases, with 14 bases spanning the gap.

The genes are TRBV5-1 and TRBJ2-5, with 8 bases that match TRBD2. V dropped 5 bases and J dropped 2; count of bases not matched to a gene: 8. This CDR3 is 15 amino acids long. Germline loops: CDR1 SGHRS, CDR2 YFSETQ. The CDR3 DNA is TGCGCCAGCAGGACGACGGGGGGGCTTCAAGAGACCCAGTACTTC. It is translated as CASRTTGGLQETQYF.

The chain uses TRBV18 and TRBJ2-1, with TRBD1 identical over 12 bases. Unmatched junction bases numbered 4, after V lost 3 bases and J lost 7 bases. This CDR3 is 15 amino acids long. Germline-derived CDR1 and CDR2 are KGHSH and LQKENI. The CDR3 sequence: CASSPGQGAVNEQFF. The CDR3 nucleotides are TGTGCCAGCTCACCGGGACAGGGGGCAGTTAATGAGCAGTTCTTC.

The J gene is TRBJ2-1, the V gene TRBV30, with D maybe TRBD1 (5 bases). The V end was cut by 0 bases, the J end by 0 bases, with 12 bases between. The CDR3 runs 16 residues. CDR1 and CDR2 from the germline V gene are GTSNPN and SVGIG (reference sequence). The CDR3 sequence is CAWSVQGVSSYNEQFF. The DNA of the CDR3 is TGTGCCTGGAGTGTACAAGGGGTGAGCTCCTACAATGAGCAGTTCTTC.

This clone was picked up one time. V usage is TRBV5-1 and J usage is TRBJ2-7, with TRBD2 matching over 8 bases. Germline V gives CDR1 SGHRS, CDR2 YFSETQ. V lost 1 base and J lost 5; bases outside the gene matches: 11. The CDR3 sequence is 16 residues long. The CDR3 nucleotides are TGCGCCAGCAGCTTGATGGCGGGAGGTGTTTTCGACGAGCAGTACTTC. It encodes CASSLMAGGVFDEQYF.